These 31 T cell receptor beta chains came from one sample sequenced in a study of blood T cell repertoires in COVID-19. The table came from immunoSEQ multiplex PCR; TCRdb's copy has only in-frame clones and leaves some out. The data contain around 100,000 clones, more than 70% of them seen just once; the ten biggest clones take up about 9.9%. Sequenced input: peripheral blood. These receptors all come from a woman aged 25-40 years with acute or convalescent COVID-19.

The chain uses TRBV19 and TRBJ2-3, with no clear D. This CDR3 is 13 amino acids long. V lost 4 bases and J 6 bases, leaving 11 bases between the germline ends. Germline V gene lookup returns CDR1 LNHDA and CDR2 SQIVND (reference sequence). The CDR3 region has the DNA TGTGCCAGTAGTAGGGCAACGGCCGATACGCAGTATTTT. It specifies CASSRATADTQYF.

The chain carries TRBV21-1 and TRBJ2-3; the D segment call TRBD1 is taken from the table without a DNA check. TRBV21-1 constitutes a pseudogene. The CDR3 has 14 residues. The CDR3 DNA is TGTGCCAGCAGCAAGCACAGGAGCACAGATACGCAGTATTTT. Amino acid sequence: CASSKHRSTDTQYF.

The CDR3: CASSFRAGQGGHEQYF. The CDR3, as DNA: TGTGCCAGCAGCTTTAGGGCGGGACAGGGGGGGCACGAGCAGTACTTC. This sequence joins TRBV11-2 and TRBJ2-7, with 11 bases identical to TRBD1. The CDR3 has 16 amino acids. V dropped 3 bases and J dropped 5; count of bases not matched to a gene: 9. The V gene's germline CDR1 is SGHAT and CDR2 FQNNGV.

CDR3: CASSLKQGDTEAFF. In nucleotides, the CDR3 is TGCGCCAGCAGCTTAAAACAGGGGGACACTGAAGCTTTCTTT. The V and J genes are TRBV5-1 and TRBJ1-1; TRBD1 matches 8 bases. V was pared by 2 bases and J by 3 bases, with 3 bases of the junction left unmatched. The CDR3 contains 14 residues. The germline V gene has CDR1 SGHRS and CDR2 YFSETQ.

The chain couples TRBV13 to TRBJ1-5; the D gene is possibly TRBD1 (5 bases). The germline CDR1 and CDR2 sequences are PRHDT and FYEKMQ (reference sequence). The CDR3 has 17 residues. V was cut by 5 bases and J by 1 base, with 18 bases left in between. In DNA, the CDR3 is TGTGCCAGCAGCCGCAGGTCGGGGGTCGTAAGCAATCAGCCCCAGCATTTT. Protein sequence: CASSRRSGVVSNQPQHF.

The chain is built from TRBV11-2 and TRBJ1-6; 7 positions match TRBD1. From germline, CDR1 is SGHAT and CDR2 FQNNGV. The CDR3 has 12 residues. Germline trimming cut 6 bases from V and 12 bases from J; bases unmatched to any gene: 5. The CDR3 is CASSSGGLPLHF. The CDR3 DNA follows: TGTGCCAGCAGTTCAGGGGGGTTACCCCTCCACTTT.

This rearrangement joins TRBV6-5 to TRBJ1-1, with D possibly being TRBD1 (6 bases). The CDR3 has 12 residues. V was clipped by 4 bases and J by 4 bases, with 7 bases between them. Looked up from germline, CDR1 is MNHEY and CDR2 is SVGAGI. CDR3 bases: TGTGCCAGCAGTTTACAGGGCACTGAAGCTTTCTTT. Its protein is CASSLQGTEAFF.

In its sample, this clone was seen once. V is TRBV5-6 and J is TRBJ1-2; 8 bases agree with TRBD1. The germline gives CDR1 SGHDT, CDR2 YYEEEE. The ends lost 6 bases at V and 4 bases at J; junction bases unmatched: 8. CDR3 length: 14 residues. CDR3 amino acids: CASNRAGGSYGYTF. The CDR3 DNA sequence: TGTGCCAGCAACCGGGCAGGGGGCTCCTATGGCTACACCTTC.

This clone occurred a few times. The rearrangement links TRBV14 to TRBJ1-1; TRBD1 agrees at 8 bases. Losses at the gene ends were 2 bases for V and 5 bases for J; bases not matched to a gene: 7. Germline V CDR1 and CDR2: SGHDN, FVKESK. The CDR3 loop spans 15 amino acids. CDR3 loop: CASSQPRQGKTEAFF. The CDR3 DNA reads as TGTGCCAGCAGCCAACCCCGACAGGGGAAGACTGAAGCTTTCTTT.

This chain uses TRBV19 with TRBJ1-2; 9 bases agree with TRBD1. Losses at the gene ends were 5 bases for V and 4 bases for J; bases not matched to a gene: 5. The V gene's germline CDR1 is LNHDA and CDR2 SQIVND (reference sequence). The CDR3 is 14 residues long. The CDR3 spells CASSPQGQGYGYTF. The DNA of the CDR3 is TGTGCCAGTAGTCCGCAGGGACAGGGCTATGGCTACACCTTC.

V gene TRBV9 combines with J gene TRBJ2-1, with TRBD2 matching 13 bases. The germline V gene encodes CDR1 SGDLS and CDR2 YYNGEE. The CDR3 extends over 16 amino acids. Germline trimming cut 4 bases from V and 3 bases from J; bases unmatched to any gene: 4. In nucleotides, the CDR3 is TGTGCCAGCAGCCCAAGGACTAGCGGGAGCTACAATGAGCAGTTCTTC. Protein: CASSPRTSGSYNEQFF.

This clone was observed once. The CDR3 region is CASGQGATEAFF. In DNA form, the CDR3 reads TGTGCCAGCGGACAGGGAGCTACTGAAGCTTTCTTT. The J gene is TRBJ1-1, the V gene TRBV12-3 or TRBV12-4, with 8 bases aligning to TRBD1. The CDR3 is 12 amino acids. The trim removed 8 bases at V and 5 bases at J, leaving 4 bases unmatched.

This chain uses TRBV9 with TRBJ1-6; TRBD1 aligns across 7 bases. The germline gives CDR1 SGDLS, CDR2 YYNGEE. The CDR3 loop spans 15 amino acids. Unmatched junction bases numbered 6, after V lost 0 bases and J lost 9 bases. The CDR3 reads CASSVVGTVGSPLHF. CDR3 nucleotide sequence: TGTGCCAGCAGCGTAGTGGGGACAGTGGGTTCACCCCTCCACTTT.

V and J are TRBV30 and TRBJ2-7; D gene uncertain. Germline V lookup: CDR1 GTSNPN, CDR2 SVGIG (reference sequence). The CDR3 is made up of 13 amino acids. With 3 bases removed from V and 1 base from J, the gap between germline ends came to 10 bases. Written as DNA, the CDR3 is TGTGCCTGGAGACAGCTGGCGTCCTACGAGCAGTACTTC. Translated: CAWRQLASYEQYF.

This chain uses TRBV28 with TRBJ2-3; D may be TRBD2 (6 bases). V was cut by 8 bases and J by 0 bases, with 30 bases left in between. Germline loops: CDR1 MDHEN, CDR2 SYDVKM. The CDR3 totals 20 residues. The CDR3 loop is CASGNPLTYLADLSTDTQYF. CDR3 in DNA: TGTGCCAGCGGTAATCCGTTAACGTATTTAGCGGACCTTAGCACAGATACGCAGTATTTT.

The chain couples TRBV11-3 to TRBJ2-1; D is uncertain. Trimming took off 5 bases at V and 7 bases at J, with 12 bases between the two ends. CDR3 length: 13 amino acids. Germline V gene sequence: CDR1 SGHNT, CDR2 YENEEA. DNA of the CDR3: TGTGCCAGCAGCCCTTTTGGCAGGAATGAGCAGTTCTTC. It codes for CASSPFGRNEQFF.

The J gene is TRBJ2-7, the V gene TRBV30; D call uncertain. In germline, CDR1 is GTSNPN, CDR2 SVGIG (reference sequence). The CDR3 covers 11 residues. Trimming removed 5 bases from V and 2 bases from J, with 7 bases in between. The CDR3 loop reads CAWGQTYEQYF. For the CDR3, the DNA is TGTGCCTGGGGGCAAACCTACGAGCAGTACTTC.

The chain has TRBV20-1 and TRBJ2-7; perhaps TRBD2 as D (5 bases). The CDR3 contains 11 residues. The ends were cut back, 6 bases at V and 6 bases at J, with 12 bases in the middle. CDR1 and CDR2 (germline): DFQATT, SNEGSKA (reference sequence). CDR3 sequence: CSATLVSEQYF. The CDR3 nucleotides are TGCAGTGCCACACTAGTCAGCGAGCAGTACTTC.

This clone was counted a single time. The chain carries TRBV28 and TRBJ2-7; possible D gene TRBD2, 5 bases. Trimming removed 5 bases from V and 2 bases from J, with 13 bases in between. Germline V gene lookup returns CDR1 MDHEN and CDR2 SYDVKM. The CDR3 covers 14 residues. The CDR3 sequence: CASSLARTPYEQYF. CDR3 DNA sequence: TGTGCCAGCAGTCTAGCTAGGACCCCCTACGAGCAGTACTTC.

A single count supports this clone. One end of the junction fails to match germline, which may point to a read error. The J gene is TRBJ1-4, the V gene TRBV5-1, with TRBD1 as a possible D gene (5 bases). This CDR3 is 14 amino acids long. Germline CDR1 reads SGHRS; CDR2 reads YFSETQ. In DNA, the CDR3 is TGCGCCACCAGCAGGACACGACCGGATGAAAAACTGTTTTTT. Protein: CATSRTRPDEKLFF.

Worth noting for this clone: One junction end disagrees with the germline gene, perhaps due to a read error. The chain combines TRBV7-2 with TRBJ2-6; D is perhaps TRBD1 (6 bases). The CDR3 extends over 19 amino acids. The germline CDR1 and CDR2 sequences are SGHTA and FQGNSA. CDR3 nucleotide sequence: TGTGCCAGCAGTTTAGTCGTCCGGGACACCCGCTCTGGGGCCAACGTCCTGACTTTC. Its translation is CASSLVVRDTRSGANVLTF.

This chain joins TRBV9 and TRBJ1-3; D gene ambiguous. Deletions cut 0 bases from V and 2 bases from J, with 18 bases between. The CDR3 spans 18 residues. The germline V gene encodes CDR1 SGDLS and CDR2 YYNGEE. DNA of the CDR3: TGTGCCAGCAGCGTAGCGAACGGGTCCCTCGAAACTGGAAACACCATATATTTT. Translation: CASSVANGSLETGNTIYF.

The chain couples TRBV2 to TRBJ1-2, with 8 bases matching TRBD1. Germline V gene sequence: CDR1 SNHLY, CDR2 FYNNEI. The length of the CDR3 is 14 residues. The V gene end was trimmed by 9 bases and the J gene end by 5 bases; junction bases not matched to a gene: 11. Written as DNA, the CDR3 is TGTGCCAGTAAATCGACAGGGGAAATGTATGGCTACACCTTC. Amino acids: CASKSTGEMYGYTF. The entire variable domain, with the rest obtained from reference TRBV2 and TRBJ1-2, is as follows: EPEVTQTPSHQVTQMGQEVILRCVPISNHLYFYWYRQILGQKVEFLVSFYNNEISEKSEIFDDQFSVERPDGSNFTLKIRSTKLEDSAMYFCASKSTGEMYGYTFGSGTRLTVV.

This clone was recorded only once. The genes are TRBV2 and TRBJ1-2; a possible D gene is TRBD1 (5 bases). Looked up from germline, CDR1 is SNHLY and CDR2 is FYNNEI. CDR3 length: 13 amino acids. The germline V and J ends were trimmed by 6 bases and 2 bases, with 10 bases remaining between them. CDR3 bases: TGTGCCAGCAGGGCCCCAGGGAACTATGGCTACACCTTC. Translated: CASRAPGNYGYTF.

This chain uses TRBV28 with TRBJ2-2; 13 positions agree with TRBD2. CDR3 length: 17 amino acids. In germline, CDR1 is MDHEN, CDR2 SYDVKM. V lost 8 bases, J lost 6 bases, and 12 bases stayed unmatched. CDR3 region: CASHTSGGAATPGELFF. CDR3 coding DNA: TGTGCCAGCCATACTAGCGGGGGGGCCGCTACCCCCGGGGAGCTGTTTTTT. The full variable domain, completed using reference TRBV28 and TRBJ2-2, is DVKVTQSSRYLVKRTGEKVFLECVQDMDHENMFWYRQDPGLGLRLIYFSYDVKMKEKGDIPEGYSVSREKKERFSLILESASTNQTSMYLCASHTSGGAATPGELFFGEGSRLTVL.

The rearrangement links TRBV5-1 to TRBJ1-6, with D hard to call. Germline V lookup: CDR1 SGHRS, CDR2 YFSETQ. V lost 5 bases to trimming and J lost 5 bases, with 14 bases between them. The CDR3 extends over 15 amino acids. The CDR3, as DNA: TGCGCCAGCAGGAGAGCGCCTTCGGATAATTCACCCCTCCACTTT. It translates to CASRRAPSDNSPLHF.

In DNA, the CDR3 is TGTGCCAGCAGTCCAGGGTTGAGGGAAAAACTGTTTTTT. This gives the protein CASSPGLREKLFF. The chain has TRBV3-1 (or the pseudogene TRBV3-2) and TRBJ1-4, with a weak D call TRBD1 (5 bases). Germline V gene lookup returns CDR1 LGHDT and CDR2 YNNKEL (reference sequence). This CDR3 has 13 residues. V lost 6 bases and J lost 8, with 13 bases in between.

The rearrangement uses TRBV5-4 and TRBJ2-2; possible D gene TRBD2, 7 bases. Per the germline V gene, CDR1 is SGHNT and CDR2 is YYREEE (reference sequence). CDR3 size: 14 residues. The V gene lost 7 bases and the J gene lost 0 bases, with 10 bases spanning the gap. CDR3 amino acids: CASAGAPNTGELFF. The DNA of the CDR3 is TGTGCCAGCGCGGGGGCCCCGAACACCGGGGAGCTGTTTTTT. Filled out from reference TRBV5-4 and TRBJ2-2, the complete variable domain reads ETGVTQSPTHLIKTRGQQVTLRCSSQSGHNTVSWYQQALGQGPQFIFQYYREEENGRGNFPPRFSGLQFPNYSSELNVNALELDDSALYLCASAGAPNTGELFFGEGSRLTVL.

This chain links TRBV7-6 with TRBJ1-6; no reliable D call. This CDR3 has 13 residues. Germline V CDR1 and CDR2: SGHVS, FNYEAQ. The V end lost 1 base, the J end lost 7 bases, and 5 bases lay between the germline ends. CDR3 sequence: CASSLGANSPLHF. CDR3 DNA sequence: TGTGCCAGCAGCTTAGGGGCAAATTCACCCCTCCACTTT. Based on the CDR3 plus reference TRBV7-6 and TRBJ1-6, the full variable domain is GAGVSQSPRYKVTKRGQDVALRCDPISGHVSLYWYRQALGQGPEFLTYFNYEAQQDKSGLPNDRFSAERPEGSISTLTIQRTEQRDSAMYRCASSLGANSPLHFGNGTRLTVT.

CDR3 residues: CASSLEPPGQGASNQPQHF. The CDR3 DNA is TGTGCCAGCAGCTTAGAGCCCCCGGGACAGGGGGCGAGCAATCAGCCCCAGCATTTT. The V and J genes are TRBV7-7 and TRBJ1-5; TRBD1 aligns across 12 bases. In germline, CDR1 is SSHAT, CDR2 FNYEAQ (reference sequence). The V and J ends lost 1 base and 1 base, in that order; junction bases with no gene match: 8. The CDR3 runs 19 residues.

For the CDR3, the DNA is TGTGCCAGCAGCTTAAGAGGGGGGGCTGCAGATACGCAGTATTTT. Its translation: CASSLRGGAADTQYF. This rearrangement joins TRBV7-3 to TRBJ2-3, with D perhaps matching TRBD2 (7 bases). The CDR3 extends over 15 amino acids. Trimming left V 1 base short and J 4 bases short, with 12 bases between. Germline V lookup: CDR1 SGHTA, CDR2 FQGTGA.